Following are 11 T cell receptor beta chains from one sample sequenced in a study of T cell changes during pregnancy in multiple sclerosis. Clones were read by immunoSEQ multiplex PCR, and TCRdb kept only the in-frame ones, dropping some. The sample lists about 100,000 clones; roughly 92% were seen once. The material was peripheral blood, obtained after pregnancy. Source of these receptors: a female donor with multiple sclerosis, enrolled in a pregnancy study.

This clone appeared a single time. This sequence joins TRBV15 and TRBJ1-5; D is possibly TRBD1 (6 bases). Germline CDR1 is LNHNV and CDR2 is YYDKDF (reference sequence). CDR3 size: 17 residues. V was shortened by 0 bases and J by 0 bases, with 12 bases between the two germline ends. CDR3 protein: CATSREQGLNSNQPQHF. The DNA of the CDR3 is TGTGCCACCAGCAGAGAGCAGGGGCTTAATAGCAATCAGCCCCAGCATTTT.

The rearrangement uses TRBV2 and TRBJ2-7; the D gene is possibly TRBD1 (6 bases). With 11 bases removed from V and 4 bases from J, the gap between germline ends came to 15 bases. This CDR3 contains 12 residues. In germline, CDR1 is SNHLY, CDR2 FYNNEI. CDR3 coding DNA: TGTGCCTCAGGGGTCCGGTCTTACGAGCAGTACTTC. It yields the protein CASGVRSYEQYF.

The V call is TRBV5-4, the J call TRBJ1-2; 10 bases map to TRBD1. V shed 4 bases, J shed 7 bases, and the junction held 13 bases outside the gene matches. Germline lookup yields CDR1 SGHNT and CDR2 YYREEE (reference sequence). There are 16 residues in the CDR3. The CDR3 region has the DNA TGTGCCAGCAGCCCGGGCCCGGGACAGGGGATCGGTGGCTACACCTTC. Protein: CASSPGPGQGIGGYTF.

The chain links TRBV6-1 to TRBJ2-3; D is possibly TRBD2 (6 bases). The CDR3 totals 17 residues. Per germline, CDR1 MNHNS and CDR2 SASEGT. Trimming removed 4 bases from V and 2 bases from J, with 19 bases in between. The CDR3 region is CASSGLIITDYTDTQYF. CDR3 nucleotides: TGTGCCAGCAGTGGCCTGATTATAACGGACTACACAGATACGCAGTATTTT.

The V and J genes are TRBV4-1 and TRBJ2-1, with a tentative D call TRBD1 (6 bases). V shed 6 bases and J shed 5 bases, with 20 bases lying between them. This CDR3 region has 16 residues. CDR1 is MGHRA and CDR2 is YSYEKL in the germline V gene. CDR3: CASSESGTRLHNEQFF. In DNA form, the CDR3 reads TGCGCCAGCAGTGAATCTGGGACACGCCTTCACAATGAGCAGTTCTTC.

The V gene is TRBV2, the J gene TRBJ1-6; maybe TRBD1 (5 bases). The V and J ends lost 3 bases and 13 bases respectively, with 16 bases between them. The CDR3 sequence is 14 residues long. Germline CDR1 SNHLY, CDR2 FYNNEI. The CDR3: CASSEGQRGSPLHF. CDR3 DNA: TGTGCCAGCAGTGAGGGGCAGCGGGGCTCGCCCCTCCACTTT.

The chain has TRBV4-1 and TRBJ2-1; D remains unclear. Deletions cut 3 bases from V and 7 bases from J, with 7 bases between. Germline V gives CDR1 MGHRA, CDR2 YSYEKL. This CDR3 has 12 residues. DNA for the CDR3: TGCGCCAGCAGCCAGGCTGGTAATGAGCAGTTCTTC. Its protein is CASSQAGNEQFF.

CDR3 protein: CASSTQDSYNEQFF. The DNA of the CDR3 is TGTGCCAGCAGCACCCAGGACAGTTACAATGAGCAGTTCTTC. The chain uses TRBV7-2 and TRBJ2-1; a possible D gene is TRBD1 (6 bases). Per germline, CDR1 SGHTA and CDR2 FQGNSA. The CDR3 has 14 residues. The V gene lost 5 bases and the J gene lost 4 bases, with 12 bases spanning the gap.

The chain recombines TRBV15 with TRBJ1-5; no firm D call. This CDR3 comprises 13 residues. Germline V gene data show CDR1 as LNHNV and CDR2 as YYDKDF (reference sequence). V gave up 3 bases and J gave up 5 bases, with 8 bases separating them. CDR3 amino acids: CATSRESDQPQHF. The CDR3 DNA reads as TGTGCCACCAGCAGGGAAAGCGATCAGCCCCAGCATTTT.

The chain links TRBV6-5 to TRBJ2-5, with D perhaps matching TRBD2 (6 bases). The CDR3 runs 14 residues. The V and J ends lost 6 bases and 5 bases respectively, with 16 bases between them. From germline, CDR1 is MNHEY and CDR2 SVGAGI. CDR3 bases: TGTGCCAGCAGCCAACCGGAGGGCTGGGAGACCCAGTACTTC. Translating gives CASSQPEGWETQYF.

V gene TRBV19 combines with J gene TRBJ2-1, with TRBD1 matching over 9 bases. Unmatched junction bases numbered 7, after V lost 9 bases and J lost 7 bases. Germline values: CDR1 LNHDA, CDR2 SQIVND (reference sequence). The CDR3 is made up of 13 amino acids. The CDR3 loop reads CASRDRDPNEQFF. The DNA for the CDR3 is TGTGCCAGCCGGGACAGGGATCCTAATGAGCAGTTCTTC.